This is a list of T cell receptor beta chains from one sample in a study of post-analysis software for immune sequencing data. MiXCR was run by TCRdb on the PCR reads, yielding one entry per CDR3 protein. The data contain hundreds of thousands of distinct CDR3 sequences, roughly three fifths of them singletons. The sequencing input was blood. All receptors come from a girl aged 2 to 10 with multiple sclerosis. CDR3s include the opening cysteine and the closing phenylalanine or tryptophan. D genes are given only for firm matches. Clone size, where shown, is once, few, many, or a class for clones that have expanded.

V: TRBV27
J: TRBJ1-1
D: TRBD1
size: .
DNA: TGTGCCAGCAGTTTCATTGGGGTTACAGGGGTGAACACTGAAGCTTTCTTT
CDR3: CASSFIGVTGVNTEAFF

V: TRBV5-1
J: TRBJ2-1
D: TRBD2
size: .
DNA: TGCGCCAGCAGCTTCGCAACTAGCGGGAATGAGCAGTTCTTC
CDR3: CASSFATSGNEQFF

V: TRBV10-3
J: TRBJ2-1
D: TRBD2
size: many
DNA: TGTGCCATCAGTGAGTCGAAGGGAAGCGGGAGGAATGAGCAGTTCTTC
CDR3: CAISESKGSGRNEQFF

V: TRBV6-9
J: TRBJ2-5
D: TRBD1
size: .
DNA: TGTGCCAGCACTAGGGACAGGGGGGGAAGCGAGACCCAGTACTTC
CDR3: CASTRDRGGSETQYF

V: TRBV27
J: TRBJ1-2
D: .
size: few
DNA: TGTGCCAGCAGTTCTGACAGCGACGAGACATATGGCTACACCTTC
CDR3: CASSSDSDETYGYTF

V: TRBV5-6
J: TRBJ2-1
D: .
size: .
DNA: TGTGCCAGCAGCTTGTGGGCAGGCCCATCCTACAATGAGCAGTTCTTC
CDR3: CASSLWAGPSYNEQFF

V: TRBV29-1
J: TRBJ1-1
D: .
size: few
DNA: TGCAGCGTTGAATCGGGGAACACTGAAGCTTTCTTT
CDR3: CSVESGNTEAFF

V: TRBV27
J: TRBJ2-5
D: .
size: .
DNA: TGTGCCAGCAGTAGAGGGGTGGGAGAGTACCAAGAGACCCAGTACTTC
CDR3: CASSRGVGEYQETQYF

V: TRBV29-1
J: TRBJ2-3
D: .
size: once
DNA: TGCAGCGTTGTAGTGGGACACACAGGTACGCAGTATTTT
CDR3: CSVVVGHTGTQYF

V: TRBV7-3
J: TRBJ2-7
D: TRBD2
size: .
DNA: TGTGCCAGCAGCCGCGGGGGAGGGCCCTACGAGCAGTACTTC
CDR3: CASSRGGGPYEQYF

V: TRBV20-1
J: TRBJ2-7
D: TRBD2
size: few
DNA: TGCAGTGCTATGAGAACTAGCGTAGCCTACGAGCAGTACTTC
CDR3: CSAMRTSVAYEQYF

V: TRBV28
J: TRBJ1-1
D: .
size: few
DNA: TGTGCCAGCAGTTTTAGGGGTGAGAACACTGAAGCTTTCTTT
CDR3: CASSFRGENTEAFF

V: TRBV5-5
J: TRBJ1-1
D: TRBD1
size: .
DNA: TGTGCCAGCAGCTTGGGAGGGTCGACAGGGATTAAAGCTTTCTTT
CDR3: CASSLGGSTGIKAFF

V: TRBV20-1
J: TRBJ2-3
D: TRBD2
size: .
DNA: TGCAGTGCACTAGCGGGGGCCTCTAGCACAGATACGCAGTATTTT
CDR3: CSALAGASSTDTQYF

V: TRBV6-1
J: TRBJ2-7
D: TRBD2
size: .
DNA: TGTGCCAGCAGTGGGATCGGCGGGAGTCTGTACGAGCAGTACTTC
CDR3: CASSGIGGSLYEQYF

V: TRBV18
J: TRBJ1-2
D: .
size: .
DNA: TGTGCCAGCTCACCACCGGGACCTAATCCCTACACCTTC
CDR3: CASSPPGPNPYTF

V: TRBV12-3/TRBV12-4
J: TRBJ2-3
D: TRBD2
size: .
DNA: TGTGCCAGCAGCCACCCCCCTACTAGCGTCACAGATACGCAGTATTTT
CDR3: CASSHPPTSVTDTQYF

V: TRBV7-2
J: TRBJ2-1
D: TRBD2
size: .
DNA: TGTGCCAACAGCTCCCAGCGGGAGCGCTCCTACAATGAGCAGTTCTTC
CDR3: CANSSQRERSYNEQFF

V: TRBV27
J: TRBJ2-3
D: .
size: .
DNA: TGTGCCAGCAGAGACCGGCAGGATACGCAGTATTTT
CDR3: CASRDRQDTQYF

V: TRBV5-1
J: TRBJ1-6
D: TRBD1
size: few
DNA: TGCGCCAGCAGCTCGGAGACAGGGCGGAATAATTCACCCCTCCACTTT
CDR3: CASSSETGRNNSPLHF

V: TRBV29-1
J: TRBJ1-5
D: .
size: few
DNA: TGCAGCGTTTTACAGGGAGATAGCAATCAGCCCCAGCATTTT
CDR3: CSVLQGDSNQPQHF

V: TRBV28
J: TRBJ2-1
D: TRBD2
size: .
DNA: TGTGCCAGCAGTCCCACGGGACTAGCGGGGGGTAACTACAATGAGCAGTTCTTC
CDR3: CASSPTGLAGGNYNEQFF

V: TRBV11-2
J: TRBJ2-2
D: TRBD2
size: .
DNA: TGTGCCAGCAGCTTGACCGGGGGGGCAGCGGGCGGGGAGCTGTTTTTT
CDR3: CASSLTGGAAGGELFF